Listed here are 8 T cell receptor beta chains from one sample, sequenced in a study of T cells in Graves' hyperthyroidism and ophthalmopathy (dated by TCRdb to about 2019). Library method: multiplex PCR. Sequencing instrument: Illumina HiSeq 2000. The TCR beta CDR3 regions were amplified from the RNA transcripts. For the first round of RT-PCR on the TCR CDR3, the HTBI primer set was used together with the Qiagen OneStep RT-PCR kit. TCRdb ran its own pipeline on the public reads, namely fastp trimming at Q25 and MiXCR clone calling, and kept in-frame beta chains. CDR3 protein duplicates are merged, each entry listing the most common genes and DNA. For this sample the table gives nearly 600,000 distinct CDR3 sequences, of which 14% were detected only once. The top ten constitute 5.8% of the sample. The sequenced sample consisted of blood. These receptors were obtained from a woman aged 30 to 39 with Graves' hyperthyroidism that later progressed to Graves' ophthalmopathy.

V usage is TRBV19 and J usage is TRBJ2-1, with D possibly matching TRBD2 (5 bases). The CDR3 spans 11 residues. V was pared by 6 bases and J by 9 bases, with 9 bases between. The germline V gene has CDR1 LNHDA and CDR2 SQIVND (reference sequence). The CDR3 reads CASREEGEQFF. In DNA, the CDR3 is TGTGCCAGTAGGGAGGAAGGTGAGCAGTTCTTC.

This clonotype was recorded many times. V usage is TRBV20-1 and J usage is TRBJ2-1, with D possibly TRBD2 on 6 matching bases. CDR3 length: 13 amino acids. Germline V gives CDR1 DFQATT, CDR2 SNEGSKA (reference sequence). Trimming took off 6 bases at V and 8 bases at J, with 17 bases between the two ends. This CDR3 is CSAGTLTNDEQFF. CDR3 bases: TGCAGTGCCGGGACTCTTACAAACGATGAGCAGTTCTTC.

This clonotype was seen more than once but under ten times. The chain employs TRBV6-1 and TRBJ1-5; perhaps TRBD1 as D (6 bases). CDR1 MNHNS and CDR2 SASEGT come from the germline V gene. Trimming removed 4 bases from V and 5 bases from J, with 9 bases in between. CDR3 size: 13 residues. CDR3 coding DNA: TGTGCCAGCAGTGGGACAGCAGATCAGCCCCAGCATTTT. This translates into CASSGTADQPQHF.

Of note for this clonotype: This may come from a read error, since a much larger clone is one base off. V is TRBV2 and J is TRBJ2-2; a weak D match, TRBD1 (6 bases). This CDR3 has 15 amino acids. Germline loops: CDR1 SNHLY, CDR2 FYNNEI. The CDR3 nucleotides read TGTGTCATACAGGGTATGGGGCCGAACACCGGGGAGCTGTTTTTT. It specifies CVIQGMGPNTGELFF.

This clonotype appeared a few times. The V and J genes are TRBV24-1 and TRBJ2-1, with 12 bases fitting TRBD2. Germline V lookup: CDR1 KGHDR, CDR2 SFDVKD. This CDR3 is 17 amino acids long. J lost 6 bases, V lost 4 bases, and 9 bases had no gene match. This chain's CDR3 is CATSDVTSGRQGNEQFF. The CDR3 region has the DNA TGTGCCACCAGTGACGTGACTAGCGGGAGACAAGGCAATGAGCAGTTCTTC.

This clonotype was seen many times. The chain carries TRBV27 and TRBJ2-7; possibly TRBD1 or TRBD2 for D (5 bases each). V gave up 8 bases and J gave up 1 base, with 18 bases separating them. The CDR3 runs 15 residues. Germline V gene sequence: CDR1 MNHEY, CDR2 SMNVEV (reference sequence). The CDR3 sequence is CASGHGDPASYEQYF. The CDR3 DNA sequence: TGTGCCAGCGGCCACGGGGACCCTGCATCCTACGAGCAGTACTTC.

This clonotype was counted between two and nine times. The rearrangement joins TRBV7-9 to TRBJ2-4; D is perhaps TRBD1 (6 bases). Germline V gene sequence: CDR1 SEHNR, CDR2 FQNEAQ (reference sequence). Trimming pared 6 bases from V and 7 bases from J, leaving 22 bases between. The CDR3 loop spans 16 amino acids. The CDR3 loop reads CASRPRDNRPPNIQYF. CDR3 DNA sequence: TGTGCCAGCAGACCGAGGGACAACCGGCCCCCCAACATTCAGTACTTC.

This clonotype appeared many times. The V and J genes are TRBV2 and TRBJ1-1; 8 nucleotides line up with TRBD1. The CDR3 has 13 amino acids. Germline lookup yields CDR1 SNHLY and CDR2 FYNNEI. V lost 5 bases to trimming and J lost 5 bases; unmatched junction nucleotides: 4. CDR3: CASSTGGRTEAFF. In DNA form, the CDR3 reads TGTGCCAGCAGTACAGGGGGTCGGACTGAAGCTTTCTTT.